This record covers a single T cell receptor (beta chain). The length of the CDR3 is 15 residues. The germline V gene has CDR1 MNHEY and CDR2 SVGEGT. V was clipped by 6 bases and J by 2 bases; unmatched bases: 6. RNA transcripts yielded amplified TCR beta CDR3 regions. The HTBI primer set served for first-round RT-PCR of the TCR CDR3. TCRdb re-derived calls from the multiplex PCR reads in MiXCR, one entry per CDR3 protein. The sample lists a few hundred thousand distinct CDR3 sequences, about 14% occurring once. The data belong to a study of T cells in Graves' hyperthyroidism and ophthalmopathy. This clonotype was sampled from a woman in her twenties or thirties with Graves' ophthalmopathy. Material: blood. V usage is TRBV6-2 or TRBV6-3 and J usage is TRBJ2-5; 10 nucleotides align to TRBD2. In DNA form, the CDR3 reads TGTGCCAGCAGCCTTATTAGCGGGGGGCAAGAGACCCAGTACTTC. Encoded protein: CASSLISGGQETQYF.